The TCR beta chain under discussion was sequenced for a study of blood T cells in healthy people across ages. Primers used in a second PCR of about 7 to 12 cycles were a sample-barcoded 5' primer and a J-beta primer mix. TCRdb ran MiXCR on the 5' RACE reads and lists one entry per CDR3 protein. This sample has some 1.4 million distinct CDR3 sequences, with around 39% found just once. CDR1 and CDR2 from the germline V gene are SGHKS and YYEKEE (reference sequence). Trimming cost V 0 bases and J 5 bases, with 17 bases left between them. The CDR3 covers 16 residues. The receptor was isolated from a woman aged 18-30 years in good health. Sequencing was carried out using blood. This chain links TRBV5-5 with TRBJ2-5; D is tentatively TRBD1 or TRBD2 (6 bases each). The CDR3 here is CASSLASPGAGETQYF. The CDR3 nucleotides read TGTGCCAGCAGCTTGGCCTCTCCGGGGGCCGGGGAGACCCAGTACTTC. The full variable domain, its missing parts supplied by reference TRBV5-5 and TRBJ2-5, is DAGVTQSPTHLIKTRGQQVTLRCSPISGHKSVSWYQQVLGQGPQFIFQYYEKEERGRGNFPDRFSARQFPNYSSELNVNALLLGDSALYLCASSLASPGAGETQYFGPGTRLLVL.